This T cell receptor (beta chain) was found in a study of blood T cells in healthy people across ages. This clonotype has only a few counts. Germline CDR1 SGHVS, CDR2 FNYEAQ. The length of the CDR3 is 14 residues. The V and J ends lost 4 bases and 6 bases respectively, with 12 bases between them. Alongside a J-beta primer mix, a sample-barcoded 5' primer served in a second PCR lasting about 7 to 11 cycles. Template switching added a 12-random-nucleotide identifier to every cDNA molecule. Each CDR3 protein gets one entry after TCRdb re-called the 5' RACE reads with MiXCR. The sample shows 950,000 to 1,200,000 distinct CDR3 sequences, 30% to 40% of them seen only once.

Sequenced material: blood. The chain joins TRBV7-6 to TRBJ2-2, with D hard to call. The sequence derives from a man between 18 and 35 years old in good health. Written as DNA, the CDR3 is TGTGCCAGCAGCTCGTCTATGTCTTCCGGGGAGCTGTTTTTT. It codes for CASSSSMSSGELFF.